Sequencing of this T cell receptor (beta chain) was carried out in a study of CD8 T cells in ankylosing spondylitis (dated by TCRdb to about 2017). General notes on the study: The study set out to find disease-linked TCR variants by profiling T cell receptor beta repertoires in ankylosing spondylitis patients and healthy donors. The full study cohort comprised around 25 ankylosing spondylitis patients and 110 or so healthy donors. Samples of peripheral blood were taken, and for ankylosing spondylitis patients, synovial fluid was collected as well.

Points the paper makes about the study in general: The disease-linked clones showed a CD8+ phenotype and occurred at relatively low frequencies in peripheral blood. Some motif variants had previously been reported in the synovial fluid and blood of reactive arthritis patients, which suggests shared mechanisms of disease initiation. Blood from ankylosing spondylitis patients appeared to be characterized by a TCR beta motif made up of seven or eight highly homologous amino acid variants. According to the report, matched synovial fluid samples from ankylosing spondylitis patients were significantly enriched for the disease-linked clones.

Only a few counts were recorded for this clonotype. Which antigen it targets is not known. Base qualities are not at hand, and no much larger clone is one base apart. Sequencing took place on an Illumina HiSeq 2500. TCR beta libraries were prepared by quantitative 5'-RACE with molecular barcodes. Per the source publication's procedure: Disease-linked TCR variants were identified with a new computational method built on a probabilistic model of VDJ rearrangement. The public reads were run again by TCRdb, first through fastp at Q25 and then through MiXCR, and only productive beta chains were kept. Every CDR3 protein is listed once, alongside the most common genes and DNA of its rows. Clone size and V and J calls follow TCRdb, not the original study. For this sample there are 250,000 or so distinct CDR3 sequences; 20% to 30% appear just once. Approximately 0.61% of the sample comes from the top ten. The cysteine opens and the phenylalanine closes a CDR3 of 13 amino acids. The kept DNA is CDR3 alone, 39 bases in frame from the first base. V and J are truncated by 5 bases and 6 bases respectively, leaving an intervening sequence of 12 bases. CDR1 and CDR2 are read off the germline V gene as SGHVS and FQNEAQ.

Rearrangement joined TRBV7-8 to TRBJ2-3, and possibly TRBD2, on 5 matching bases. The sequencing input was blood, either unsorted or a sorted T cell fraction (not recorded which). This TCR came from a male donor with ankylosing spondylitis or in good health (not recorded which). The CDR3 loop reads CASSPGRPDTQYF. The nucleotides read TGTGCCAGCAGCCCGGGGAGACCGGATACGCAGTATTTT.